This passage covers 10 T cell receptor beta chains from one sample sequenced in a study of T-cell memory formation after mild COVID-19. One entry per CDR3 protein results from TCRdb running MiXCR on the 5' RACE reads. Of approximately 34,000 distinct CDR3 sequences in the sample, 7% to 8% were seen once. Material for sequencing was PBMCs or a T cell subset sorted from them (not recorded which). The receptor set was obtained from a man between 18 and 35 years old who had mild COVID-19 (a few samples of this study predate the infection). Cell type and time point are not known.

The chain has TRBV19 and TRBJ1-2; D is ambiguous. In germline, CDR1 is LNHDA, CDR2 SQIVND (reference sequence). The CDR3 runs 15 residues. The V gene lost 3 bases and the J gene lost 0 bases, with 11 bases spanning the gap. The CDR3 DNA sequence: TGTGCCAGTAGTATGCCGGGAGGGTCTAACTATGGCTACACCTTC. It translates to CASSMPGGSNYGYTF.

This clonotype was seen at least ten times. The gene calls are TRBV7-2 and TRBJ2-1; TRBD2 aligns across 15 bases. CDR3 size: 15 residues. V gave up 5 bases and J gave up 10 bases; unmatched junction bases: 6. Germline CDR1 SGHTA, CDR2 FQGNSA. CDR3 sequence (DNA): TGTGCCAGCAGCCGGACTAGCGGGGGGGCCGGCGAGCAGTTCTTC. It encodes CASSRTSGGAGEQFF.

This clonotype was seen many times. V gene TRBV20-1 combines with J gene TRBJ1-5; D remains ambiguous. This CDR3 comprises 17 residues. V was clipped by 0 bases and J by 0 bases, with 15 bases between them. Germline CDR1 and CDR2: DFQATT and SNEGSKA (reference sequence). CDR3 DNA: TGCAGTGCTAGAGATGGAATGGGCAGATTTAGCAATCAGCCCCAGCATTTT. The encoded protein is CSARDGMGRFSNQPQHF.

The sample holds many counts of this clonotype. The CDR3 loop is CASSGARRGSYNEQFF. The CDR3 DNA sequence: TGTGCCAGCAGTGGGGCCCGGCGGGGCTCCTACAATGAGCAGTTCTTC. The chain recombines TRBV27 with TRBJ2-1, with D possibly matching TRBD2 (6 bases). The CDR3 extends over 16 amino acids. The ends were cut back, 5 bases at V and 0 bases at J, with 14 bases in the middle. In germline, CDR1 is MNHEY, CDR2 SMNVEV (reference sequence).

This sequence joins TRBV29-1 and TRBJ1-2; D not resolved. The CDR3 is made up of 12 amino acids. The V gene lost 4 bases and the J gene lost 6 bases, with 12 bases spanning the gap. Germline CDR1 is SQVTM and CDR2 is ANQGSEA. As DNA, the CDR3 is TGCAGCGTTGCCGGAGGCAATAATGGCTACACCTTC. Protein sequence: CSVAGGNNGYTF.

This clonotype was seen repeatedly, ten times or more. The chain uses TRBV20-1 and TRBJ1-2, with a possible D match to TRBD1 (5 bases). This CDR3 region has 13 residues. Germline V gives CDR1 DFQATT, CDR2 SNEGSKA (reference sequence). V lost 3 bases to trimming and J lost 5 bases, with 13 bases between them. CDR3 sequence: CSASYGGEYGYTF. The DNA for the CDR3 is TGCAGTGCTAGTTATGGGGGGGAATATGGCTACACCTTC.

This clonotype was recorded many times. The chain recombines TRBV4-3 with TRBJ2-3, with 7 bases fitting TRBD1. This CDR3 has 17 amino acids. Germline V gene sequence: CDR1 LGHNA, CDR2 YSLEER. With 3 bases clipped from V and 4 bases from J, the junction kept 13 bases outside the gene matches. In nucleotides, the CDR3 is TGCGCCAGCAGCCAGTCCCCAGGGGGTGGTTTAGCAGATACGCAGTATTTT. This codes for CASSQSPGGGLADTQYF.

This clonotype was counted many times. The rearrangement joins TRBV18 to TRBJ2-6; TRBD1 is a possible D gene (6 bases). This CDR3 has 18 amino acids. Trimming cost V 3 bases and J 3 bases, with 18 bases left between them. Germline V CDR1 and CDR2: KGHSH, LQKENI. CDR3 sequence reads: CASSPPPPGVGGANVLTF. The CDR3 DNA reads TGTGCCAGCTCACCCCCCCCCCCAGGGGTTGGTGGGGCCAACGTCCTGACTTTC.

This clonotype was detected ten times or more. This chain joins TRBV28 and TRBJ1-1; D remains unclear. This CDR3 spans 14 amino acids. Germline CDR1 MDHEN, CDR2 SYDVKM. Between the trimmed V and J ends, which lost 1 base and 8 bases, there was a span of 14 bases. This CDR3 is CASSLYQVVGEAFF. The DNA of the CDR3 is TGTGCCAGCAGTTTATACCAAGTTGTGGGAGAAGCTTTCTTT.

This clonotype has at least ten counts. This chain links TRBV6-5 with TRBJ2-1; D may be TRBD1 or TRBD2 (5 bases each). The germline V gene encodes CDR1 MNHEY and CDR2 SVGAGI. The CDR3 is made up of 14 amino acids. Trimming removed 7 bases at V and 5 bases at J, with 15 bases between. The CDR3 region is CASNEGPTHNEQFF. CDR3 nucleotide sequence: TGTGCCAGCAACGAGGGGCCAACTCACAATGAGCAGTTCTTC.